The entry that follows covers one TCR beta chain sequence. Its antigen is still unknown. These data belong to a study of graft-versus-host responses after intestinal transplantation. Repertoires were generated with immunoSEQ multiplex PCR, while TCRdb's copy carries only in-frame clones and drops some. This table holds over 100,000 clones, over 85% found once. Trimming removed 0 bases from V and 5 bases from J, with 10 bases in between. The germline V gene has CDR1 MNHNY and CDR2 SVGAGI (reference sequence). The CDR3 runs to 14 residues. This specimen consisted of unstimulated CD4+ T cells sorted from spleen or lymph node cells, obtained before transplant. This chain uses TRBV6-6 with TRBJ1-1; maybe TRBD1 (5 bases). The receptor comes from a human donor who was the organ donor for an intestinal transplant. CDR3 bases: TGTGCCAGCAGTTACTCGGGGGGAGAGACTGAAGCTTTCTTT. Its protein is CASSYSGGETEAFF.